This is a list of T cell receptor beta chains from one sample in a study of CD8 T cells in ankylosing spondylitis. Via MiXCR, TCRdb re-called the 5' RACE reads, giving one row per CDR3 protein. The table shows approximately 250,000 distinct CDR3 sequences, with approximately 30% occurring only once. Sample: blood, either unsorted or a sorted T cell fraction (not recorded which). The receptors stem from a male donor with ankylosing spondylitis or in good health (not recorded which). CDR3s include the opening cysteine and the closing phenylalanine or tryptophan. The D gene is left open where the match is weak. A row's size may be missing; if present it is once, few, many or a size class.

TRBJ2-7,TRBD1,.,TRBV6-5,TGTGCCAGCAAGACAGGGGACGAGCAGTACTTC,CASKTGDEQYF
TRBJ2-5,TRBD1,.,TRBV6-5,TGTGCCAGCAGTTACTCGGACAGGTCCGAAGAGACCCAGTACTTC,CASSYSDRSEETQYF
TRBJ2-5,TRBD2,.,TRBV29-1,TGCAGCCCCAGGGAGGGCGAGACCCAGTACTTC,CSPREGETQYF
TRBJ2-3,.,few,TRBV29-1,TGCAGCGTTGACCGGAGCACAGATACGCAGTATTTT,CSVDRSTDTQYF
TRBJ2-1,.,.,TRBV4-1,TGCGCCAGCAGCACCAACTCTCCAGGGTATAGTGAGCAGTTCTTC,CASSTNSPGYSEQFF
TRBJ2-2,.,.,TRBV9,TGTGCCAGCAGCCCCCAGTACACCGGGGAGCTGTTTTTT,CASSPQYTGELFF
TRBJ2-7,TRBD1,few,TRBV20-1,TGCAGTGCTAGAGATGGGGTGGGGACAGGGGACTACGAGCAGTACTTC,CSARDGVGTGDYEQYF
TRBJ2-1,.,few,TRBV29-1,TGCAGCGTTTCACTCGGGCGCAACAATGAGCAGTTCTTC,CSVSLGRNNEQFF
TRBJ1-3,.,.,TRBV5-1,TGCGCCAGCAGCTTGGACAGGGCCGCTGGAAACACCATATATTTT,CASSLDRAAGNTIYF
TRBJ1-4,TRBD1,.,TRBV12-3/TRBV12-4,TGTGCCAGCAGTTTTGTAGGACAGGGGCGCGAAAAACTGTTTTTT,CASSFVGQGREKLFF
TRBJ2-5,.,few,TRBV29-1,TGCAGCGTCCCGGGACAAGACCAAGAGACCCAGTACTTC,CSVPGQDQETQYF
TRBJ2-3,.,.,TRBV5-1,TGCGCCAGCTACAGTCCGGGAACGGATACGCAGTATTTT,CASYSPGTDTQYF
TRBJ2-3,TRBD2,few,TRBV6-1,TGTGCCAGCACCCGTGCGGGGGAGGGTACAGATACGCAGTATTTT,CASTRAGEGTDTQYF
TRBJ2-3,.,many,TRBV5-1,TGCGCCAGCAGCCCCTCCCCAGATACGCAGTATTTT,CASSPSPDTQYF
TRBJ2-3,.,few,TRBV20-1,TGCGGACCCAGGGACCAGCGCGCAGATACGCAGTATTTT,CGPRDQRADTQYF
TRBJ2-2,.,once,TRBV7-9,TGTGCCAGCAGCTTAGCCGGACAACGCACCGGGGAGCTGTTTTTT,CASSLAGQRTGELFF
TRBJ2-1,TRBD2,.,TRBV3-1,TGTGCCAGCAGCCAAGGCGGGGGGGCCGATGAGCAGTTCTTC,CASSQGGGADEQFF
TRBJ2-1,TRBD2,.,TRBV29-1,TGCAGCGGGGGGAGGGACCTCTACAATGAGCAGTTCTTC,CSGGRDLYNEQFF
TRBJ2-1,TRBD1,.,TRBV5-1,TGCGCCAGCAGCTTGGCCTGGACAGGGGAGGTGGATGAGCAGTTCTTC,CASSLAWTGEVDEQFF
TRBJ2-7,TRBD2,.,TRBV13,TGTGCCAGCAGCGTCCTAGCGGGGGGCCCTCAGTACGAGCAGTACTTC,CASSVLAGGPQYEQYF
TRBJ2-7,TRBD1,.,TRBV7-9,TGTGCCAGCAGCTCCCGGGACAGGGTGTTCGAGCAGTACTTC,CASSSRDRVFEQYF
TRBJ1-2,TRBD1,.,TRBV5-1,TGCGCCAGCAGCACCGACAGGGGGATTACTGGCTACACCTTC,CASSTDRGITGYTF
TRBJ1-2,.,.,TRBV18,TGTGCCAGCTCTACACTCGGACGGGGCAACTATGGCTACACCTTC,CASSTLGRGNYGYTF
TRBJ2-1,TRBD2,.,TRBV5-6,TGTGCCAGCAGCCCCCCCGCGGGGGGGCCTAATGAGCAGTTCTTC,CASSPPAGGPNEQFF
TRBJ2-3,.,.,TRBV12-3/TRBV12-4,TGTGCCAGCAGTTTAGCGGGGTTGTTCCGAGATACGCAGTATTTT,CASSLAGLFRDTQYF
TRBJ2-1,TRBD2,few,TRBV13,TGTGCCAGCAGCTTAGACGGGTTAGCGGGGTCAGACGAGCAGTTCTTC,CASSLDGLAGSDEQFF
TRBJ2-1,.,.,TRBV12-3/TRBV12-4,TGTGCCAGCAGGATGCCGGGACGGACATCCTACAATGAGCAGTTCTTC,CASRMPGRTSYNEQFF
TRBJ1-5,TRBD1,few,TRBV7-2,TGTGCCAGCAGTTCAACAGGGGGCAGTCAGCCCCAGCATTTT,CASSSTGGSQPQHF
TRBJ2-7,.,many,TRBV20-1,TGCAGTGCTAGGGATGGGAGCTCCTACGAGCAGTACTTC,CSARDGSSYEQYF
TRBJ1-5,TRBD1,few,TRBV20-1,TGCAGTGCTGATACAGGGGGCTATCAGCCCCAGCATTTT,CSADTGGYQPQHF
TRBJ2-5,TRBD2,few,TRBV5-8,TGTGCCAGCAGCCAACTAGCGGGGGGGCCTGAAGAGACCCAGTACTTC,CASSQLAGGPEETQYF